This T cell receptor (beta chain) was found in a study of T-cell memory formation after mild COVID-19 (dated by TCRdb to the early 2020s). Some background on the complete study: TCR sequence clusters from the two donors were found to be largely donor specific. T-cell clones expanding and contracting after mild COVID-19 in two donors were tracked by longitudinal TCRalpha and TCRbeta repertoire sequencing. The cohort was made up of two young adult volunteers, one female and one male, who were previously healthy.

The full study reports these points: Clones contracting from day 15 to 85 had balanced CD4/CD8 phenotypes, while a second wave expanding from day 15 to 37 was biased towards CD4+. Only a couple of mild cases were covered by the study, and larger cohorts that include severe cases with pre-infection samples were considered necessary. Contracting CD4+ clones appeared mostly in the CM and EM memory subsets, whereas CD8+ clones were enriched in EMRA. SARS-CoV-2 specificity of the second-wave clones peaking on day 37 was not confirmed. Some responding clones were detected in pre-infection memory, which suggested that pre-existing cross-reactive memory T cells had joined the SARS-CoV-2 response.

CDR1 and CDR2 are read off the germline V gene (reference sequence) as PRHDT and FYEKMQ. Measured from the cysteine to the phenylalanine, the CDR3 is 17 residues long. Solely the CDR3 DNA is kept, with 51 bases framed from the first base. For this chain, trimming is 4 bases at the V end and 3 bases at the J end, and the number of junction bases without a gene match is 8. With respect to this clonotype: What antigen it recognizes has not been identified. No much larger clone exists at a distance of one base, and base qualities are not known.

Ficoll-Paque density gradient centrifugation was the method used to isolate PBMCs. The run used an Illumina NovaSeq 6000. TCRalpha and TCRbeta cDNA libraries were constructed by 5'RACE with constant-segment primers, with sample barcodes and unique molecular identifiers being introduced. RNA was extracted from every sample with Trizol reagent. Libraries were amplified in two PCR steps, with a second sample barcode and Illumina TruSeq adapters added in the second step. Sequencing of libraries was performed on an Illumina NovaSeq with 2 x 150 bp paired-end reads. Concerning the study's data processing: The reads were demultiplexed and collapsed into UMI-guided consensus sequences using migec v1.2.7. Using mixcr v2.1.11, UMI consensuses were aligned to TRA and TRB V and J templates and then assembled into clonotypes. A clonotype was counted as expanded or contracted only if both edgeR and NoisET called the change significant, with noise models trained on biological replicates. edgeR calls used a false discovery rate-adjusted p below 0.01 and a log2 fold-change threshold of 1. As an exploratory analysis of dynamics, PCA with hierarchical clustering was applied to max-normalized trajectories of the 1000 most abundant clonotypes. Each responding clone was given a CD4 or CD8 phenotype based on the CD4+ and CD8+ repertoires, which had been sequenced separately. In TCRdb, the public reads were trimmed at Q25 with fastp and aligned with MiXCR, with productive beta chains retained. Here each entry gathers all rows of one CDR3 protein and keeps the most common genes and DNA. These V and J calls are TCRdb output, not the study's own analysis. Across this sample there are around 80,000 distinct CDR3 sequences, with about 13% seen only once. About 40% of the sample belongs to the ten largest clones.

Sequenced input: PBMCs or a T cell subset sorted from them (not recorded which). The clonotype originates from a man aged 18 to 29 who had mild COVID-19 (a few samples of this study predate the infection). The sample titles of this study are shuffled in the database, so cell type and time point are left out; the donor was told from shared clones. The sequence joins TRBV13 to TRBJ2-3, with 12 bases aligning to TRBD2. For the CDR3, the sequence is CASSSPSGGAGTDTQYF. In nucleotides, the sequence is TGTGCCAGCAGCTCCCCTAGCGGGGGGGCGGGGACAGATACGCAGTATTTT.